This T cell receptor beta chain originates from a study of T cells in Graves' hyperthyroidism and ophthalmopathy. CDR3 length equals 15 residues. Looked up from germline, CDR1 is KGHSH and CDR2 is LQKENI. Trimming cost V 3 bases and J 4 bases, with 16 bases left between them. The source material, RNA transcripts, was used to amplify TCR beta CDR3 regions. First-round RT-PCR targeting the TCR CDR3 was performed with the HTBI primer set. In TCRdb, the multiplex PCR reads were re-called with MiXCR into one record per CDR3 protein. This sample has hundreds of thousands of distinct CDR3 sequences, with less than 25% found just once. This clonotype was counted many times. What it binds is not known. General study results and limits: Most clonotypes that expanded in the thyroid above 0.001 also showed up in blood.

The chain combines TRBV18 with TRBJ2-7; either TRBD1 or TRBD2 may supply D (6 bases each). This clonotype was obtained from a man under 40 with Graves' ophthalmopathy. Sequences were obtained from blood. CDR3 DNA: TGTGCCAGCTCACCTCCTAGCGCCCAGGGGTACGAGCAGTACTTC. The encoded protein is CASSPPSAQGYEQYF.